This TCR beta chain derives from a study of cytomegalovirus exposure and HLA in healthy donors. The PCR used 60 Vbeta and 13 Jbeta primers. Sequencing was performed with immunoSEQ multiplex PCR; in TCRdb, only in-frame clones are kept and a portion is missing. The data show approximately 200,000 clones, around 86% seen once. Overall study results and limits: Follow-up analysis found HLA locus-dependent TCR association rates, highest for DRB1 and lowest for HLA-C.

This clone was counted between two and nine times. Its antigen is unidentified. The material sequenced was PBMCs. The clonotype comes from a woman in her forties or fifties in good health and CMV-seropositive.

CDR3 loop: CASSPDRNSPLHF. The CDR3 DNA reads TGTGCCAGCAGTCCGGACAGAAATTCACCCCTCCACTTT. The chain couples TRBV6-1 to TRBJ1-6, with TRBD1 as a possible D gene (6 bases). The CDR3 length is 13 residues. The germline gives CDR1 MNHNS, CDR2 SASEGT. V lost 5 bases, J lost 7 bases, and 9 bases lay in between.